The clone carrying this T cell receptor beta chain was counted only a few times. Its antigen is currently unknown. CDR1 and CDR2 from the germline V gene are KGHSH and LQKENI. V was cut by 6 bases and J by 2 bases, with 13 bases left in between. The CDR3 runs to 14 residues. Every isolated RNA sample was fully reverse transcribed, so sequencing captured expressed TCRB transcripts. TCRdb's copy holds only in-frame clones and misses some; the assay was immunoSEQ multiplex PCR. Of about 660,000 clones listed, over 13% are singletons. The sample is drawn from a study of beta chain features in type 1 diabetes. Findings and caveats of the study: Shorter TCRB CDR3s, moderately but significantly so, marked every one of the four CD4+ subsets in Type 1 diabetes patients. At VDJ recombination sites, type 1 diabetes patients had fewer insertions and more deleted nucleotides.

The chain employs TRBV18 and TRBJ1-1; D is ambiguous. Sequencing input: naive CD4+ T cells from blood. This receptor was obtained from a young man with type 1 diabetes. The CDR3 nucleotides are TGTGCCAGCTCTCCTAGGGAAGCTAACACTGAAGCTTTCTTT. Translated, it gives CASSPREANTEAFF.